What follows are 10 T cell receptor beta chains derived from one specimen sequenced in a study of shared clonotypes between healthy human individuals. Positive CCR7 selection of CD45RO-negative cells yielded the naive CD8 cells, and terminally differentiated effector memory CD45RA+ cells were excluded. Clones were read by immunoSEQ multiplex PCR, and TCRdb kept only the in-frame ones, dropping some. The sample carries millions of clones, approximately 94% recorded once. The sequenced material came from naive CD8+ T cells from PBMCs. These TCRs come from a man between 18 and 35 years old in good health. Some clones in this sample may be carry-over from other donors' samples.

This clone was recorded once. A much larger clone is a single base away; this may be a read error. Other DNA sequences from this sample encode an identical CDR3 as well. The chain employs TRBV14 and TRBJ2-7; 8 bases map to TRBD2. Germline CDR1 is SGHDN and CDR2 is FVKESK. Trimming removed 0 bases from V and 0 bases from J; junction bases left unmatched: 1. The CDR3 totals 15 residues. In DNA, the CDR3 is TGTGCCAGCAGCCAAGAGAGCGGGAGCTCCTACGAGCAGTACTTC. Protein product: CASSQESGSSYEQYF.

For this clone: This sample includes further DNA sequences coding for the same CDR3. This chain connects TRBV7-9 to TRBJ2-1, with 8 bases aligning to TRBD1. This CDR3 region has 12 residues. Germline-derived CDR1 and CDR2 are SEHNR and FQNEAQ (reference sequence). The V gene end was trimmed by 5 bases and the J gene end by 9 bases; junction bases not matched to a gene: 3. The CDR3 DNA reads TGTGCCAGCAGCCCAACAGGGGGTGAGCAGTTCTTC. Translated, it gives CASSPTGGEQFF.

In this sample, this clone turned up a few times. A junction end diverges from the germline sequence, so it may reflect a read error. This chain connects TRBV7-9 to TRBJ2-7, with D perhaps being TRBD1 or TRBD2 (5 bases each). This CDR3 has 11 amino acids. Germline CDR1 SEHNR, CDR2 FQNEAQ (reference sequence). The CDR3 protein is CASSHSGRDLF. The CDR3 DNA follows: TGTGCCAGCAGTCACTCGGGACGGGACCTCTTC.

V gene TRBV4-3 combines with J gene TRBJ2-7; 12 nucleotides line up with TRBD1. Germline V gene sequence: CDR1 LGHNA, CDR2 YSLEER. Germline trimming cut 4 bases from V and 9 bases from J; bases unmatched to any gene: 10. This CDR3 has 15 residues. The DNA of the CDR3 is TGCGCCAGCAGCCCCCTCGGGACAGGGGGCGAAGGGCAGTACTTC. This translates into CASSPLGTGGEGQYF.

The J gene is TRBJ2-7, the V gene TRBV19, with 10 bases that match TRBD2. The CDR3 runs to 16 residues. Germline CDR1 reads LNHDA; CDR2 reads SQIVND (reference sequence). V shed 5 bases, J shed 0 bases, and the junction held 7 bases outside the gene matches. CDR3 sequence reads: CASSPGLAVSSYEQYF. CDR3 DNA: TGTGCCAGTAGTCCCGGACTAGCGGTTAGCTCCTACGAGCAGTACTTC.

For this clone: The same CDR3 can be traced to other DNA sequences in this sample. V is TRBV9 and J is TRBJ2-1, with D unresolved. V was trimmed by 0 bases and J by 9 bases, leaving 4 bases between them. The CDR3 spans 11 residues. The germline V gene has CDR1 SGDLS and CDR2 YYNGEE. CDR3 sequence reads: CASSVAGEQFF. DNA for the CDR3: TGTGCCAGCAGCGTAGCGGGTGAGCAGTTCTTC.

This clone has a single count. This chain uses TRBV4-1 with TRBJ2-1, with D possibly matching TRBD2 (5 bases). This CDR3 is 16 amino acids long. V was shortened by 0 bases and J by 4 bases, with 13 bases between the two germline ends. Germline V gene data show CDR1 as MGHRA and CDR2 as YSYEKL. The CDR3 DNA reads TGCGCCAGCAGCCAAGAGTGGGAGCTAGCATACAATGAGCAGTTCTTC. This gives the protein CASSQEWELAYNEQFF.

The chain carries TRBV4-1 and TRBJ2-5, with a possible D match to TRBD1 (8 bases). The CDR3 spans 15 residues. Trimming removed 2 bases at V and 4 bases at J, with 14 bases between. The germline gives CDR1 MGHRA, CDR2 YSYEKL. DNA for the CDR3: TGCGCCAGCAGCCAAAAGGGGGGGACAGGAGAGACCCAGTACTTC. The encoded protein is CASSQKGGTGETQYF.

The chain carries TRBV2 and TRBJ2-1, with D tentatively TRBD2 (5 bases). Germline lookup yields CDR1 SNHLY and CDR2 FYNNEI. The CDR3 runs 14 residues. Trimming cost V 6 bases and J 5 bases, with 14 bases left between them. The CDR3 nucleotides read TGTGCCAGCAGGGCCCGGGGTAGGGACAATGAGCAGTTCTTC. Translation gives CASRARGRDNEQFF.

V gene TRBV5-1 combines with J gene TRBJ2-7; D is possibly TRBD1 (6 bases). V dropped 3 bases and J dropped 2 bases, with 15 bases sitting between them. This CDR3 is 15 amino acids long. CDR1 and CDR2 from the germline V gene are SGHRS and YFSETQ. CDR3 amino acids: CASSSQDRYPYEQYF. The CDR3 nucleotides read TGCGCCAGCAGCTCCCAAGACAGGTACCCCTACGAGCAGTACTTC. Variable domain in full (rest from reference TRBV5-1 and TRBJ2-7): KAGVTQTPRYLIKTRGQQVTLSCSPISGHRSVSWYQQTPGQGLQFLFEYFSETQRNKGNFPGRFSGRQFSNSRSEMNVSTLELGDSALYLCASSSQDRYPYEQYFGPGTRLTVT.